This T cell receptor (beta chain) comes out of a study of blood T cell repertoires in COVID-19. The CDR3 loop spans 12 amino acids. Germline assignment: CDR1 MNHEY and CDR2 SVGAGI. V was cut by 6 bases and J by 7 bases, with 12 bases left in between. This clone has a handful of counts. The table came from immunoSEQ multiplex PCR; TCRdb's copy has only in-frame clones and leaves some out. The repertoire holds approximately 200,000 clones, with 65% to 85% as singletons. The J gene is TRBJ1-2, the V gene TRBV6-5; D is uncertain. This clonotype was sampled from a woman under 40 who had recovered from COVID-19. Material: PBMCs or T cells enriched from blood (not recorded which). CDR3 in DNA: TGTGCCAGCAGCCGAAACGGGTTTGGCTACACCTTC. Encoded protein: CASSRNGFGYTF.